Sequencing of this T cell receptor (beta chain) was carried out in a study of blood T cells in healthy people across ages. Study-wide results and caveats: Without sorted subsets, naive and antigen-experienced compartments could not be conclusively compared.

The germline V gene has CDR1 SGHTA and CDR2 FQGNSA. The CDR3 has 15 amino acids. The V gene lost 5 bases and the J gene lost 6 bases, with 17 bases spanning the gap. This clonotype occurred a few times. The antigen remains undetermined. Alongside a J-beta primer mix, a sample-barcoded 5' primer served in a second PCR lasting about 7 to 12 cycles. From the 5' RACE reads, TCRdb called clonotypes with MiXCR, one entry per CDR3 protein. The table records about 1.6 million distinct CDR3 sequences, roughly 32% of them present only once. This sequence originates from a woman in her thirties in good health. The gene calls are TRBV7-2 and TRBJ2-1; D not resolved. The material sequenced was blood. As DNA, the CDR3 is TGTGCCAGCAGCCACCCTAGAAAGGGAATCAATGAGCAGTTCTTC. Its translation: CASSHPRKGINEQFF.